Shown below are 16 T cell receptor beta chains from a single sample sequenced in a study of CD8 T cells in ankylosing spondylitis. TCRdb reanalysed the 5' RACE reads using MiXCR and keeps one entry per CDR3 protein. Among 250,000 to 350,000 distinct CDR3 sequences, roughly 20% were seen once, and the ten largest hold roughly 7.3%. What was sequenced was blood, either unsorted or a sorted T cell fraction (not recorded which). The origin of the receptors is a male donor with ankylosing spondylitis or in good health (not recorded which).

This CDR3 reads CASSQEAGITEAFF. CDR3 DNA sequence: TGTGCCAGCAGCCAAGAGGCAGGGATCACTGAAGCTTTCTTT. The genes are TRBV4-2 and TRBJ1-1; tentative D call: TRBD1 (5 bases). V was shortened by 0 bases and J by 4 bases, with 9 bases between the two germline ends. The CDR3 length is 14 residues. Germline values: CDR1 LGHNA, CDR2 YNFKEQ.

The V gene is TRBV9, the J gene TRBJ2-1; either TRBD1 or TRBD2 may fit D (6 bases each). The germline V gene has CDR1 SGDLS and CDR2 YYNGEE. The CDR3 runs to 16 residues. Trimming left V 4 bases short and J 5 bases short, with 19 bases between. The CDR3 sequence: CASSLGGRGFHNEQFF. The CDR3 region has the DNA TGTGCCAGCAGCCTAGGGGGGAGAGGGTTCCACAATGAGCAGTTCTTC.

The V and J genes are TRBV27 and TRBJ2-3, with 11 bases fitting TRBD1. With V trimmed by 4 bases and J by 6 bases, 9 bases remained unmatched. The CDR3 runs to 16 residues. Germline lookup yields CDR1 MNHEY and CDR2 SMNVEV (reference sequence). CDR3: CASSSYGQGARDTQYF. CDR3 DNA sequence: TGTGCCAGCAGTTCCTACGGACAGGGGGCGCGGGATACGCAGTATTTT.

This chain links TRBV7-2 with TRBJ2-3; TRBD2 matches 12 bases. Germline CDR1 SGHTA, CDR2 FQGNSA. The V and J ends lost 3 bases and 14 bases, in that order; junction bases with no gene match: 12. This CDR3 has 15 residues. This CDR3 reads CASSFPLGLAGTLYF. DNA for the CDR3: TGTGCCAGCAGCTTTCCCCTCGGACTAGCGGGGACTTTGTATTTT. Together with reference TRBV7-2 and TRBJ2-3, the CDR3 gives the full variable domain: GAGVSQSPSNKVTEKGKDVELRCDPISGHTALYWYRQSLGQGLEFLIYFQGNSAPDKSGLPSDRFSAERTGGSVSTLTIQRTQQEDSAVYLCASSFPLGLAGTLYFGPGTRLTVL.

This clonotype was recorded many times. V and J are TRBV20-1 and TRBJ2-1; TRBD2 agrees at 11 bases. This CDR3 spans 15 amino acids. Germline V gene lookup returns CDR1 DFQATT and CDR2 SNEGSKA (reference sequence). After removal of 0 bases from V and 9 bases from J, the junction contained 7 bases not matched to a gene. The CDR3: CSARDGTSGSGEQFF. For the CDR3, the DNA is TGCAGTGCTAGAGATGGCACTAGCGGGAGTGGTGAGCAGTTCTTC.

Comment on this clonotype: A read error is possible here, since a much larger clone lies one base away. The genes are TRBV7-2 and TRBJ2-1, with D perhaps matching TRBD2 (5 bases). Germline V lookup: CDR1 SGHTA, CDR2 FQGNSA. The CDR3 is 15 residues long. CDR3 in amino acids: CVSSRDPLGDNEQFF. The CDR3 DNA sequence: TGTGTCAGCAGTCGCGACCCTCTCGGGGACAATGAGCAGTTCTTC.

This chain's CDR3 is CASSFGLAGRTDTQYF. The CDR3 DNA is TGTGCCAGCAGCTTTGGTCTAGCGGGACGCACAGATACGCAGTATTTT. This sequence joins TRBV7-9 and TRBJ2-3; TRBD2 matches 9 bases. CDR1 is SEHNR, CDR2 FQNEAQ, per germline (reference sequence). V was pared by 3 bases and J by 1 base, with 5 bases of the junction left unmatched. This CDR3 region has 16 residues.

In nucleotides, the CDR3 is TGTGCCAGCAGCTCAGAAGGCACTACCCAGTACTTC. Its protein product is CASSSEGTTQYF. The chain recombines TRBV11-2 with TRBJ2-5; D ambiguous. The germline gives CDR1 SGHAT, CDR2 FQNNGV. The CDR3 is 12 residues long. Trimming cost V 4 bases and J 8 bases, with 11 bases left between them.

A few counts support this clonotype. CDR3 protein: CSVQGSGSSYNEQFF. CDR3 nucleotide sequence: TGCAGCGTTCAGGGTTCCGGTAGCTCCTACAATGAGCAGTTCTTC. The V and J genes are TRBV29-1 and TRBJ2-1; a weak D match, TRBD1 (5 bases). Trimming shortened V by 5 bases and J by 0 bases, and 14 bases separated the two germline ends. Germline V lookup: CDR1 SQVTM, CDR2 ANQGSEA. CDR3 length: 15 residues.

This clonotype was seen repeatedly, ten times or more. The chain has TRBV4-2 and TRBJ1-1, with a possible D match to TRBD1 (5 bases). The CDR3 length is 13 residues. Germline CDR1 is LGHNA and CDR2 is YNFKEQ. Trimming left V 0 bases short and J 6 bases short, with 8 bases between. CDR3 DNA: TGTGCCAGCAGCCAAGAGCGGGGCCCTGAAGCTTTCTTT. Encoded protein: CASSQERGPEAFF.

The chain recombines TRBV5-1 with TRBJ2-4, with 11 bases fitting TRBD1. Germline V CDR1 and CDR2: SGHRS, YFSETQ. The V segment lost 4 bases and the J segment 6 bases; nucleotides outside the gene matches: 12. The CDR3 has 17 residues. CDR3 coding DNA: TGCGCCAGCAGCCAGAGGATAGGGACAGGGGGTGTAAACATTCAGTACTTC. It encodes CASSQRIGTGGVNIQYF.

In its sample, this clonotype was seen many times. The rearrangement links TRBV7-6 to TRBJ1-5; D not resolved. Germline CDR1 reads SGHVS; CDR2 reads FNYEAQ. The CDR3 has 12 amino acids. V was cut by 2 bases and J by 7 bases, with 6 bases left in between. CDR3 in amino acids: CASSLIGQPQHF. The CDR3 DNA follows: TGTGCCAGCAGCTTAATAGGCCAGCCCCAGCATTTT. The variable domain in full, completed from reference TRBV7-6 and TRBJ1-5, reads GAGVSQSPRYKVTKRGQDVALRCDPISGHVSLYWYRQALGQGPEFLTYFNYEAQQDKSGLPNDRFSAERPEGSISTLTIQRTEQRDSAMYRCASSLIGQPQHFGDGTRLSIL.

The chain uses TRBV5-1 and TRBJ1-6; no reliable D call. Per germline, CDR1 SGHRS and CDR2 YFSETQ. V shed 3 bases and J shed 5 bases, with 12 bases lying between them. CDR3 length: 15 residues. CDR3 bases: TGCGCCAGCAGCTCCTTATCAACAAATAATTCACCCCTCCACTTT. Its translation is CASSSLSTNNSPLHF. Complete variable domain (other parts from reference TRBV5-1 and TRBJ1-6): KAGVTQTPRYLIKTRGQQVTLSCSPISGHRSVSWYQQTPGQGLQFLFEYFSETQRNKGNFPGRFSGRQFSNSRSEMNVSTLELGDSALYLCASSSLSTNNSPLHFGNGTRLTVT.

For this clonotype: Because the CDR3 is missing its conserved closing phenylalanine or tryptophan, this is likely a read error. This chain uses TRBV27 with TRBJ1-5; D not resolved. CDR1 and CDR2 (germline): MNHEY, SMNVEV (reference sequence). The CDR3 consists of 14 residues. The V end was cut by 5 bases, the J end by 5 bases, with 13 bases between. CDR3 protein: CASSPWGTHQPQHL. CDR3 sequence (DNA): TGTGCCAGCAGTCCATGGGGAACCCATCAGCCCCAGCATCTT.

This clonotype was counted many times. The genes are TRBV5-5 and TRBJ1-5; D is possibly TRBD1 (5 bases). V gave up 2 bases and J gave up 6 bases, with 9 bases separating them. Per the germline V gene, CDR1 is SGHKS and CDR2 is YYEKEE (reference sequence). The length of the CDR3 is 13 residues. For the CDR3, the DNA is TGTGCCAGCAGCTTCACGGGGGTTCAGCCCCAGCATTTT. It encodes CASSFTGVQPQHF.

This clonotype was observed a few times. The rearrangement links TRBV7-8 to TRBJ1-4; 7 bases align to TRBD1. Unmatched junction bases numbered 4, after V lost 5 bases and J lost 4 bases. This CDR3 region has 14 residues. Germline V CDR1 and CDR2: SGHVS, FQNEAQ. The CDR3 DNA reads as TGTGCCAGCAGCCCGGGACAGCTTAATGAAAAACTGTTTTTT. Translating gives CASSPGQLNEKLFF.